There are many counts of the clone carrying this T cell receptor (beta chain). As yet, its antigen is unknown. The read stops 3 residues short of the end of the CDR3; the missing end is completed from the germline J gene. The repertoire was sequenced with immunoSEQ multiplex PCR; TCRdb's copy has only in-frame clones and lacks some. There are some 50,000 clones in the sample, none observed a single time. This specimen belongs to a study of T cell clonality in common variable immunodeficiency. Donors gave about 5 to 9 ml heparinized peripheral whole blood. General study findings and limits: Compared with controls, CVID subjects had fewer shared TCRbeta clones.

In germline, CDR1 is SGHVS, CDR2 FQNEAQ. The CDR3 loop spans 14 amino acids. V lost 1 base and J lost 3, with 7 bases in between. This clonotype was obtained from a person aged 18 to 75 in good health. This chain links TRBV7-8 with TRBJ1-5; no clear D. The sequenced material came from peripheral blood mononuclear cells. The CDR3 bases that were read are TGTGCCAGCAGCTTAGGACTACACAATCAGCCC. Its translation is CASSLGLHNQP. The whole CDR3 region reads CASSLGLHNQPQHF.